The 19 T cell receptor beta chains presented below share a single source sample, sequenced in a study of technical replicates of blood from a handful of donors. TCRdb's copy holds only in-frame clones and misses some; the assay was immunoSEQ multiplex PCR. This table holds tens of thousands of clones, 90% found once. Sample: PBMCs. The source of these receptors is a human donor in good health. Some clones in this sample may be carry-over from other donors' samples.

V and J are TRBV5-1 and TRBJ2-7; 14 bases fit TRBD2. J lost 7 bases, V lost 5 bases, and 23 bases had no gene match. Germline loops: CDR1 SGHRS, CDR2 YFSETQ. The CDR3 runs 20 residues. DNA for the CDR3: TGCGCCAGCAGTAAGGGACTCACACCGGGACTAGCGGGAGTAACGTGGGAGCAGTACTTC. This translates into CASSKGLTPGLAGVTWEQYF.

This chain links TRBV2 with TRBJ2-7; perhaps TRBD2 as D (6 bases). V lost 0 bases and J lost 0, with 15 bases in between. This CDR3 spans 17 amino acids. Germline CDR1 and CDR2: SNHLY and FYNNEI. CDR3 in DNA: TGTGCCAGCAGTGAAGCGAGGAGTAGCGGAAGCTCCTACGAGCAGTACTTC. Translation gives CASSEARSSGSSYEQYF. The variable domain in full, with the rest retrieved from reference TRBV2 and TRBJ2-7, is EPEVTQTPSHQVTQMGQEVILRCVPISNHLYFYWYRQILGQKVEFLVSFYNNEISEKSEIFDDQFSVERPDGSNFTLKIRSTKLEDSAMYFCASSEARSSGSSYEQYFGPGTRLTVT.

Notes on this clone: Other DNA sequences of this sample code for an identical CDR3. This chain uses TRBV6-1 with TRBJ2-3, with 12 nucleotides matching TRBD2. Trimming removed 6 bases from V and 3 bases from J; junction bases left unmatched: 4. CDR1 and CDR2 from the germline V gene are MNHNS and SASEGT. There are 15 residues in the CDR3. CDR3 loop: CASRAGTSGTDTQYF. DNA for the CDR3: TGTGCCAGCAGGGCCGGGACTAGCGGGACAGATACGCAGTATTTT.

This chain joins TRBV6-5 and TRBJ2-3; TRBD2 agrees at 8 bases. The CDR3 is 12 residues long. In germline, CDR1 is MNHEY, CDR2 SVGAGI. Trimming cost V 6 bases and J 8 bases; bases outside gene matches: 4. The CDR3 DNA reads TGTGCCAGCAGCCTCGGGGGGGGTACGCAGTATTTT. It codes for CASSLGGGTQYF.

The rearrangement uses TRBV7-6 and TRBJ1-1, with 7 bases that match TRBD1. CDR1 is SGHVS, CDR2 FNYEAQ, per germline. This CDR3 contains 15 residues. V lost 3 bases, J lost 3 bases, and 7 bases stayed unmatched. DNA for the CDR3: TGTGCCAGCAGCTTGGAGGCAGGGGGGTACACTGAAGCTTTCTTT. As protein: CASSLEAGGYTEAFF.

The chain links TRBV7-2 to TRBJ1-3; D might be TRBD1 (5 bases). This CDR3 has 16 residues. Germline V CDR1 and CDR2: SGHTA, FQGNSA. Trimming took off 5 bases at V and 0 bases at J, with 14 bases between the two ends. The CDR3 DNA reads TGTGCCAGCAGCCCCCAAGGGGTGGGCTCTGGAAACACCATATATTTT. It codes for CASSPQGVGSGNTIYF.

The chain couples TRBV9 to TRBJ1-3; 8 bases match TRBD1. In germline, CDR1 is SGDLS, CDR2 YYNGEE. The CDR3 contains 15 residues. Losses at the gene ends were 0 bases for V and 4 bases for J; bases not matched to a gene: 3. In nucleotides, the CDR3 is TGTGCCAGCAGCGTAGCCAGGGGGCGCGGAAACACCATATATTTT. It codes for CASSVARGRGNTIYF. Full variable domain (remainder filled in from reference TRBV9 and TRBJ1-3): DSGVTQTPKHLITATGQRVTLRCSPRSGDLSVYWYQQSLDQGLQFLIQYYNGEERAKGNILERFSAQQFPDLHSELNLSSLELGDSALYFCASSVARGRGNTIYFGEGSWLTVV.

The chain's CDR3 is CASGLTGTSVGLQYF. Written as DNA, the CDR3 is TGTGCTAGTGGATTGACCGGGACTAGCGTCGGATTGCAGTATTTT. The V call is TRBV12-5, the J call TRBJ2-3; 10 nucleotides agree with TRBD2. Germline assignment: CDR1 LGHNT and CDR2 FRNRAP. There are 15 residues in the CDR3. J was trimmed by 11 bases and V by 6 bases; bases with no gene match: 14.

V is TRBV9 and J is TRBJ2-1; TRBD2 matches 10 bases. The V gene's germline CDR1 is SGDLS and CDR2 YYNGEE. The CDR3 runs 16 residues. V was pared by 0 bases and J by 4 bases, with 4 bases of the junction left unmatched. CDR3 DNA sequence: TGTGCCAGCAGCGTAGACACTAGCGGGACTTACAATGAGCAGTTCTTC. Translation gives CASSVDTSGTYNEQFF.

The chain couples TRBV5-4 to TRBJ1-2; unclear D gene. V was trimmed by 4 bases and J by 8 bases, leaving 18 bases between them. Per germline, CDR1 SGHNT and CDR2 YYREEE (reference sequence). The CDR3 sequence is 14 residues long. CDR3 coding DNA: TGTGCCAGCAGCCCAGAGAGGGTGGCTGGCGGCTACACCTTC. Translation: CASSPERVAGGYTF. The whole variable domain, filled in from reference TRBV5-4 and TRBJ1-2, reads ETGVTQSPTHLIKTRGQQVTLRCSSQSGHNTVSWYQQALGQGPQFIFQYYREEENGRGNFPPRFSGLQFPNYSSELNVNALELDDSALYLCASSPERVAGGYTFGSGTRLTVV.

The rearrangement joins TRBV7-2 to TRBJ2-3; D might be TRBD2 (6 bases). This CDR3 has 15 amino acids. The ends were cut back, 1 base at V and 8 bases at J, with 16 bases in the middle. In germline, CDR1 is SGHTA, CDR2 FQGNSA. CDR3 loop: CASSLGGTSWGTQYF. The DNA for the CDR3 is TGTGCCAGCAGCTTAGGGGGGACTTCCTGGGGTACGCAGTATTTT.

This chain uses TRBV6-5 with TRBJ1-1; D is possibly TRBD1 (5 bases). The CDR3 is 14 amino acids. Germline V CDR1 and CDR2: MNHEY, SVGAGI. Trimming pared 5 bases from V and 1 base from J, leaving 11 bases between. CDR3: CASSPPGGNTEAFF. Here the CDR3 DNA reads TGTGCCAGCAGTCCTCCCGGGGGGAACACTGAAGCTTTCTTT.

This sequence joins TRBV19 and TRBJ1-1; 10 positions agree with TRBD1. V gave up 5 bases and J gave up 5 bases; unmatched junction bases: 8. This CDR3 region has 15 residues. Per the germline V gene, CDR1 is LNHDA and CDR2 is SQIVND (reference sequence). The CDR3 sequence: CASSQLGQGKTEAFF. The CDR3 nucleotides are TGTGCCAGTAGTCAACTGGGACAGGGGAAAACTGAAGCTTTCTTT.

CDR3 in amino acids: CASSPRDRGFHEQYF. CDR3 in DNA: TGTGCCAGCAGCCCCCGGGACAGGGGTTTCCACGAGCAGTACTTC. The chain employs TRBV4-2 and TRBJ2-7, with 10 bases lining up with TRBD1. The J segment lost 5 bases and the V segment lost 4 bases, leaving 8 bases of the junction unmatched. Germline V lookup: CDR1 LGHNA, CDR2 YNFKEQ. The CDR3 is 15 residues long.

The CDR3 DNA reads TGTGCCAGCAGCTTAGTAGGACTACCATACAATGAGCAGTTCTTC. Amino acids: CASSLVGLPYNEQFF. The V call is TRBV7-6, the J call TRBJ2-1; maybe TRBD2 (6 bases). Germline loops: CDR1 SGHVS, CDR2 FNYEAQ. The CDR3 length is 15 residues. V lost 1 base, J lost 4 bases, and 11 bases lay in between.

The V call is TRBV4-1, the J call TRBJ2-7; 9 bases fit TRBD2. The V segment lost 1 base and the J segment 7 bases; nucleotides outside the gene matches: 8. The length of the CDR3 is 15 residues. CDR1 and CDR2 from the germline V gene are MGHRA and YSYEKL. The CDR3 DNA is TGCGCCAGCAGCCAAGTCGACCCTAGCGGGGCGGAGCAGTACTTC. Translated, it gives CASSQVDPSGAEQYF.

Here the CDR3 DNA reads TGCGCCAGCAGCCTCGGCACTATCACAGATACGCAGTATTTT. The encoded protein is CASSLGTITDTQYF. V and J are TRBV5-1 and TRBJ2-3; no firm D call. Trimming shortened V by 4 bases and J by 2 bases, and 11 bases separated the two germline ends. Germline V gene lookup returns CDR1 SGHRS and CDR2 YFSETQ. The CDR3 runs to 14 residues.

The chain recombines TRBV6-6 with TRBJ2-1; no definite D call. Germline V gene lookup returns CDR1 MNHNY and CDR2 SVGAGI (reference sequence). Between the trimmed V and J ends, which lost 4 bases and 7 bases, there was a span of 5 bases. The CDR3 spans 11 residues. This chain's CDR3 is CASSSENEQFF. The CDR3 DNA follows: TGTGCCAGCAGTTCGGAGAATGAGCAGTTCTTC.

This chain uses TRBV18 with TRBJ1-5, with 8 bases that match TRBD1. Unmatched junction bases numbered 4, after V lost 0 bases and J lost 6 bases. The CDR3 has 15 amino acids. The germline CDR1 and CDR2 sequences are KGHSH and LQKENI. The CDR3 region has the DNA TGTGCCAGCTCACCACCGGACAGGGACAGTCAGCCCCAGCATTTT. Translating it yields CASSPPDRDSQPQHF. Filled out from reference TRBV18 and TRBJ1-5, the complete variable domain reads NAGVMQNPRHLVRRRGQEARLRCSPMKGHSHVYWYRQLPEEGLKFMVYLQKENIIDESGMPKERFSAEFPKEGPSILRIQQVVRGDSAAYFCASSPPDRDSQPQHFGDGTRLSIL.